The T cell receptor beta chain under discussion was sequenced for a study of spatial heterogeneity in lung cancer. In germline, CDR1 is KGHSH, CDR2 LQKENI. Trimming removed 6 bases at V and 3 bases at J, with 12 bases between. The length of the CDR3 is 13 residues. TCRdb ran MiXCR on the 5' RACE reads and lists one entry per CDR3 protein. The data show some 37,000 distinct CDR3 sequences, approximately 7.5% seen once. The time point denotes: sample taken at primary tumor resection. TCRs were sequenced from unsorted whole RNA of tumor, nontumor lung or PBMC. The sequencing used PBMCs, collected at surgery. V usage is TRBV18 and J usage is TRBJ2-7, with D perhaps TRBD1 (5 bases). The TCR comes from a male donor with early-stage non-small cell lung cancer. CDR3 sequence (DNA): TGTGCCAGCTCGCCCGACAGTCTCTACGAGCAGTACGTC. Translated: CASSPDSLYEQYV.